This T cell receptor (beta chain) was sequenced for a study of cytomegalovirus exposure and HLA in healthy donors. Study as a whole: Earlier, 100 million to 120 million unique TCR beta sequences were recovered from approximately 180 million T cells by an analysis.

Points from the study as a whole: Sequencing likely generated an artifact that appeared as a cluster of highly shared sequence variants. Certain indistinguishable V segments, among them TRBV6-2 and TRBV6-3, were excluded.

Trimming took 9 bases from V and 5 from J; bases not matched to a gene: 15. The CDR3 length is 16 residues. Germline loops: CDR1 LNHDA, CDR2 SQIVND (reference sequence). Primers included in the PCR were 60 Vbeta and 13 Jbeta primers. Using immunoSEQ multiplex PCR, the repertoire was profiled, and TCRdb retains in-frame clones only, with some absent. Here the sample spans about 190,000 clones, about 80% being singletons. As regards this clone: Antigen unknown.

The sequenced sample consisted of PBMCs. This chain uses TRBV19 with TRBJ2-3; 9 positions agree with TRBD1. The receptor's source is a woman aged 25-40 years in good health and CMV-seronegative. The CDR3 loop is CASSPGQGFLVDTQYF. CDR3 bases: TGTGCCAGCTCTCCGGGACAGGGATTTCTTGTAGATACGCAGTATTTT.